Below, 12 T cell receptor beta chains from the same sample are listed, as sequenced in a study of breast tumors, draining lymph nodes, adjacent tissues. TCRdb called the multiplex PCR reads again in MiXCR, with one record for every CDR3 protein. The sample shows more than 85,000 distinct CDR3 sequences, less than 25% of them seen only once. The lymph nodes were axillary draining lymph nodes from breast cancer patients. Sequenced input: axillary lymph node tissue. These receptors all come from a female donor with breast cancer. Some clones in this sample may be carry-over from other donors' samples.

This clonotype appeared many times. The DNA of the CDR3 is TGTGCCAGCAGCGGACTGGGTGGGGTCCAAGAGACCCAGTACTTC. It codes for CASSGLGGVQETQYF. The V call is TRBV9, the J call TRBJ2-5; no definite D call. This CDR3 region has 15 residues. Germline-derived CDR1 and CDR2 are SGDLS and YYNGEE. Trimming took 3 bases from V and 1 from J, leaving 13 bases between them.

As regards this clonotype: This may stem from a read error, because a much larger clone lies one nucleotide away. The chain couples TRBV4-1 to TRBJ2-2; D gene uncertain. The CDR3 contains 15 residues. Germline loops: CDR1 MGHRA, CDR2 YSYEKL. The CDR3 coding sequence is TGCGCCCGCAGCCAAGATCATGTAGTGACCGGGGAGCTGTTTTTT. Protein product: CARSQDHVVTGELFF.

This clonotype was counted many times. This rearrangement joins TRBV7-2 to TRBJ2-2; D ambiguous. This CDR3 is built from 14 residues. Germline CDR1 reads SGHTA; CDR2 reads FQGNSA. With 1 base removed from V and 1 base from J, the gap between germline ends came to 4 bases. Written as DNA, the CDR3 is TGTGCCAGCAGCTTAGTGTGGAACACCGGGGAGCTGTTTTTT. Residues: CASSLVWNTGELFF.

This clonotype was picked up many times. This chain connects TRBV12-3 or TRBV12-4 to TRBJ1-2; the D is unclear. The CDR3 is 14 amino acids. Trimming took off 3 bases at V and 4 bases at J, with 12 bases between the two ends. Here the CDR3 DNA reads TGTGCCAGCAGTTTTGGCAGAACCATCTATGGCTACACCTTC. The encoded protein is CASSFGRTIYGYTF.

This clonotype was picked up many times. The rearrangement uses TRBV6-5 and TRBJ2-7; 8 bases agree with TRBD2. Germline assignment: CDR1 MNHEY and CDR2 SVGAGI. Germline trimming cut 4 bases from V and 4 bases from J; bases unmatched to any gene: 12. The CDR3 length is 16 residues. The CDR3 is CASSSTIGTSTYEQYF. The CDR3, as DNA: TGTGCCAGCAGTTCCACTATCGGGACTAGTACTTACGAGCAGTACTTC.

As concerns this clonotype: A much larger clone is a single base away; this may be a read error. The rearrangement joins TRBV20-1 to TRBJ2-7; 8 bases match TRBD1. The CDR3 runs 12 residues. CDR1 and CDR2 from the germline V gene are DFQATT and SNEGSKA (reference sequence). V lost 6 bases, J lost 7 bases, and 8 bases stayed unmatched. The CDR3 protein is CSANPGGNEQYF. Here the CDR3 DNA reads TGCAGTGCCAATCCAGGGGGCAATGAGCAGTACTTC.

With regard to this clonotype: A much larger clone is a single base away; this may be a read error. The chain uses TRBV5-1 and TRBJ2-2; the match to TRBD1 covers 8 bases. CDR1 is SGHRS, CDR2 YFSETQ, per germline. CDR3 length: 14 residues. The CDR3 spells CVSSFTGGTGELFF. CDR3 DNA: TGCGTCAGCAGCTTTACAGGGGGAACCGGGGAGCTGTTTTTT.

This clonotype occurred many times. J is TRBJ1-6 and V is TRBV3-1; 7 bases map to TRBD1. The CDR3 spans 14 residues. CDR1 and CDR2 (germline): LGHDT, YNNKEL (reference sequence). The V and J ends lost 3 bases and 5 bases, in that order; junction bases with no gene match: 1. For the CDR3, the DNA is TGTGCCAGCAGCCAGGGACAGCATAATTCACCCCTCCACTTT. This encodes CASSQGQHNSPLHF.

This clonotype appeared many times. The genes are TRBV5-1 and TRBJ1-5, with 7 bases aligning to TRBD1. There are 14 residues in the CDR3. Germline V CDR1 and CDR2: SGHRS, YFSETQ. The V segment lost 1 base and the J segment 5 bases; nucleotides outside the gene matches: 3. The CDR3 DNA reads TGCGCCAGCAGCTTGAGAGGGGGCGATCAGCCCCAGCATTTT. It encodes CASSLRGGDQPQHF.

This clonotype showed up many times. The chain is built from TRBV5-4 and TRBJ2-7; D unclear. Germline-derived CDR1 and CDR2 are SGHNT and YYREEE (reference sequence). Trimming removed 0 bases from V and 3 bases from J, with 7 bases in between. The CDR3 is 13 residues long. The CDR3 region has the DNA TGTGCCAGCAGCTTGGTACACAGCTACGAGCAGTACTTC. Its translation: CASSLVHSYEQYF.

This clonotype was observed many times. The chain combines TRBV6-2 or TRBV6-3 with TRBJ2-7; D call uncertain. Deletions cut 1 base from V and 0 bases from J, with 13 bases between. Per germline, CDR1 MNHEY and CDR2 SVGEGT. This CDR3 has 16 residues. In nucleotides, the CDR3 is TGTGCCAGCAGTTACTGGATAGAGTTAAGCTCCTACGAGCAGTACTTC. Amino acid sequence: CASSYWIELSSYEQYF.

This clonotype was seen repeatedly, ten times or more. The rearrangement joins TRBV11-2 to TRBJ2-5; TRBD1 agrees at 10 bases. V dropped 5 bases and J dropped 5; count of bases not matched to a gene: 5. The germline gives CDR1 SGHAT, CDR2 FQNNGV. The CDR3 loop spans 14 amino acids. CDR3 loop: CASSRTGGAETQYF. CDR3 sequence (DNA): TGTGCCAGCAGCCGGACAGGGGGAGCGGAGACCCAGTACTTC.